The clone carrying this T cell receptor beta chain has a count of ten or more. Its target is unknown. This sample is drawn from a study of early T cells in non-severe SARS-CoV-2 infection. Overall study context: The chains were unpaired, and the sequenced material was bulk RNA from unsorted whole blood.

The protocol attached unique molecular identifiers to individual cDNA molecules. TCRdb fed the 5' RACE reads into MiXCR, producing one record per CDR3 protein. In the table there are around 50,000 distinct CDR3 sequences, roughly 12% of which are singletons. Study-wide findings and caveats: Reliance on VDJdb matching favored anti-spike CD8 responses; private and CD4 specificities were missed.

Per germline, CDR1 SGHVS and CDR2 FQNEAQ. The V and J ends lost 1 base and 1 base respectively, with 10 bases between them. The CDR3 covers 15 residues. The sequencing sample was made of whole blood. The chain is built from TRBV7-8 and TRBJ1-1, with unresolved D. The sequence came from an adult who was a healthcare worker with PCR-confirmed SARS-CoV-2 infection or an uninfected control (not recorded which). The CDR3 DNA reads TGTGCCAGCAGCTTAGTGATTAAGGGGAACACTGAAGCTTTCTTT. Translated: CASSLVIKGNTEAFF.